This T cell receptor (beta chain) came from a study of metastatic and nonmetastatic thyroid tumors (TCRdb year 2020). Regarding the research as a whole: For patients with malignant and with benign thyroid disease, the researchers compared repertoires between peripheral blood samples and tumor or nodule tissue samples.

No patient had received any treatment before thyroid surgery. Patient clinical samples collected from the early 2010s to the late 2010s were retrospectively analysed using T-cell receptor beta sequencing. As to this clone: No cognate antigen has been identified for it. No much larger clonotype is one base removed from it; base qualities were not supplied.

The CDR3 spans 16 residues, from the cysteine through the phenylalanine. Here the CDR3 DNA is all that survives: 48 bases in frame from base 1. The junction shows trimming of 2 bases on V and 7 bases on J, plus 17 bases between the germline ends. Taken from the germline V gene, the CDR1 and CDR2 loops are SGHTA and FQGTGA. The receptor library was made with PCR. TCRdb lists the instrument as Illumina HiSeq 4000. High-throughput sequencing was used to profile the CDR3 region of the TCR beta-chain in every patient. Processing in the source paper ran as follows. A classifier to discriminate distant-metastatic papillary thyroid cancer patients was built from CDR3 differences across clinicopathological groups. The Shannon index was used to assess repertoire diversity, and the Morisita-Horn index was used to assess tumor-blood repertoire similarity. The raw public reads went through TCRdb reprocessing: fastp at Q25, MiXCR clone calling, in-frame beta chains kept. TCRdb assigned the V and J calls; the authors' analysis was not used. Counted in this sample were roughly 58,000 clones; just over 4% of them appeared once. The ten largest make up under 25% of the sample.

Results the study describes overall, beyond this receptor: TCR beta diversity was reported as significantly higher in malignant tumors than in benign nodules, in both blood and tumor samples.

The receptor chain draws on TRBV7-3 and TRBJ2-2, with a tentative D gene TRBD2 over 5 matching bases. This TCR was sampled from a female donor with papillary thyroid cancer or a benign thyroid nodule (not recorded which). Some clones in this sample may be carry-over from other donors' samples. The sample consisted of blood. The nucleotide sequence reads TGTGCCAGCAGCTTAGAGACGCGCGGGTTGCACGGGGAGCTGTTTTTT. Its protein is CASSLETRGLHGELFF. With the portions outside the CDR3 filled from the reference TRBV7-3 and TRBJ2-2 genes, the complete variable region becomes GAGVSQTPSNKVTEKGKYVELRCDPISGHTALYWYRQSLGQGPEFLIYFQGTGAADDSGLPNDRFFAVRPEGSVSTLKIQRTERGDSAVYLCASSLETRGLHGELFFGEGSRLTVL.